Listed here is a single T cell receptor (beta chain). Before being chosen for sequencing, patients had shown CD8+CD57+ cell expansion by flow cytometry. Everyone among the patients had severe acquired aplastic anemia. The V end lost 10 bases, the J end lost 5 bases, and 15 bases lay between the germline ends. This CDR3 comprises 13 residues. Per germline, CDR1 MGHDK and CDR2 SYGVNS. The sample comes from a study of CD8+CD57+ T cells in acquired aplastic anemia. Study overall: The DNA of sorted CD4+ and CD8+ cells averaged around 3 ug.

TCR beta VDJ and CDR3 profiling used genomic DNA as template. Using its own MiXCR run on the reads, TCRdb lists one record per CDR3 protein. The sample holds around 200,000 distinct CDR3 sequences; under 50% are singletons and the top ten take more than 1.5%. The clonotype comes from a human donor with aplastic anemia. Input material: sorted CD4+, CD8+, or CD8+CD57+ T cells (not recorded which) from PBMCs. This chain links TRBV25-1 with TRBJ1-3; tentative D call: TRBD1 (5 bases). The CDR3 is CATSRDLRNTIYF. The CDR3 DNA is TGTGCCACCTCAAGGGACCTTCGAAACACCATATATTTT.